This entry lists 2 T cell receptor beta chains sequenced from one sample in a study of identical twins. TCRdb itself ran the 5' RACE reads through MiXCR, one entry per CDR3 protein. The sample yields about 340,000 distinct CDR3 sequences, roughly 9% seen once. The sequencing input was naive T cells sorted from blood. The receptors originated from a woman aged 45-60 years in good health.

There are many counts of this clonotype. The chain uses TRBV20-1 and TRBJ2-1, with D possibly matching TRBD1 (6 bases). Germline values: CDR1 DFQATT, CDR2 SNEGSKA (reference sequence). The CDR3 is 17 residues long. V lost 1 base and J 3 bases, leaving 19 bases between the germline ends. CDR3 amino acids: CSARAAQRQVFYNEQFF. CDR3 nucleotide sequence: TGCAGTGCTAGAGCGGCCCAAAGACAGGTCTTCTACAATGAGCAGTTCTTC.

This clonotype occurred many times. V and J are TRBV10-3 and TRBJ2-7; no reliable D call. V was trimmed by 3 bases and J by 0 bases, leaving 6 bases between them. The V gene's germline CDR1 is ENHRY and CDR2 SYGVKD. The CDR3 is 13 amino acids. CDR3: CAISDWGSYEQYF. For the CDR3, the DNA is TGTGCCATCAGTGATTGGGGCTCCTACGAGCAGTACTTC.